The 4 T cell receptor beta chains given below trace back to one sample, sequenced in a study of T cell responses to AZD1222 COVID-19 vaccine. Only in-frame clones appear in the TCRdb table, and some are missing; sequencing was by immunoSEQ multiplex PCR. The table records roughly 28,000 clones, approximately 93% of them present only once. The source was peripheral blood, collected on day 0 of AZD1222 vaccination. The receptors were gathered from an adult in good health.

This chain connects TRBV6-4 to TRBJ2-3; TRBD2 matches 12 bases. Trimming removed 5 bases from V and 5 bases from J; junction bases left unmatched: 5. In germline, CDR1 is MRHNA, CDR2 SNTAGT. CDR3 length: 15 amino acids. The CDR3 coding sequence is TGTGCCAGCAGTCGACTAGCGGGAGCGGGAGATACGCAGTATTTT. Its translation: CASSRLAGAGDTQYF.

V is TRBV3-1 (or the pseudogene TRBV3-2) and J is TRBJ1-6; D is uncertain. There are 14 residues in the CDR3. With 9 bases removed from V and 0 bases from J, the gap between germline ends came to 9 bases. Germline V lookup: CDR1 LGHDT, CDR2 YNNKEL (reference sequence). The CDR3 DNA sequence: TGTGCCAGTAGTAGTGGCTCCTATAATTCACCCCTCCACTTT. It encodes CASSSGSYNSPLHF.

This clone was found a few times. The chain couples TRBV5-1 to TRBJ1-1; TRBD1 is a possible D gene (5 bases). V dropped 4 bases and J dropped 5 bases, with 15 bases sitting between them. The CDR3 runs to 14 residues. Germline-derived CDR1 and CDR2 are SGHRS and YFSETQ. CDR3 protein: CASSTRTGGTEAFF. CDR3 DNA: TGCGCCAGCAGCACAAGGACTGGGGGTACTGAAGCTTTCTTT.

This chain uses TRBV2 with TRBJ2-4, with 10 bases fitting TRBD1. This CDR3 comprises 15 residues. Germline loops: CDR1 SNHLY, CDR2 FYNNEI. V was pared by 4 bases and J by 1 base, with 1 base of the junction left unmatched. The CDR3 sequence: CASSGQGAAKNIQYF. The CDR3 nucleotides read TGTGCCAGCAGTGGACAGGGGGCTGCCAAAAACATTCAGTACTTC.